This entry features one T cell receptor (beta chain) sequence. This sample is drawn from a study of blood T cell repertoires in COVID-19. Authors' data handling: The authors estimated nucleated cell counts from reference gene primer amplification. Method: immunoSEQ multiplex PCR; TCRdb's copy keeps in-frame clones and lacks some. The V and J calls and the clone size are those of that table, but D and trimming were determined from the DNA. The sample lists 400,000 to 450,000 clones, more than 80% seen once, with more than 1.4% in the top ten. Germline assignment: CDR1 SGHAT and CDR2 FQNNGV. V lost 0 bases and J lost 8, with 23 bases in between. The CDR3 is 19 amino acids.

The V call is TRBV11-2, the J call TRBJ1-6; D is possibly TRBD1 (6 bases). The clonotype was recovered from a woman in her 30s with active or convalescent COVID-19. Sequencing input: peripheral blood. CDR3 amino acids: CASSLDHRAVLQGHSPLHF. The CDR3 nucleotides read TGTGCCAGCAGCTTAGATCATCGGGCAGTGTTACAGGGACATTCACCCCTCCACTTT.